This T cell receptor (beta chain) emerged from a study of beta chain features in type 1 diabetes. CDR3 length equals 16 residues. Germline-derived CDR1 and CDR2 are LNHDA and SQIVND (reference sequence). The ends lost 5 bases at V and 4 bases at J; junction bases unmatched: 8. Regarding this clone: Its antigen is unknown.

General study results and limits: Among patients with Type 1 diabetes, TCRB CDR3s were moderately but significantly shorter in every one of the four CD4+ subsets.

The investigators reverse transcribed all of the isolated RNA, so they sequenced expressed TCRB transcripts. Produced via immunoSEQ multiplex PCR; TCRdb's table is partial and in-frame only. The sample carries about 930,000 clones, around a sixth recorded once. The clonotype comes from a woman under 30 in good health. Sequenced material: naive CD4+ T cells from blood. The chain links TRBV19 to TRBJ2-5; 12 bases fit TRBD2. CDR3 DNA: TGTGCCAGTAGTCGGTCTAGCGGGAGGGTGGGAGAGACCCAGTACTTC. Translating gives CASSRSSGRVGETQYF.